This T cell receptor (beta chain) was observed in a study of blood T cell repertoires in COVID-19. Study background: Acute and convalescent COVID-19 specimens originated in the United States, Italy and Spain. PBMCs, B-cell-depleted T cells, or T cells provided the cDNA or gDNA that made up the material.

This clone was detected once. This CDR3 is 13 amino acids long. Trimming took 6 bases from V and 5 from J, leaving 13 bases between them. Original handling: Amplified reference gene primers provided the basis for estimating nucleated cell counts. Libraries were prepared by immunoSEQ multiplex PCR; TCRdb keeps only in-frame clonotypes and omits some of them. That table furnishes V, J and clone size, whereas the DNA furnished D and trimming. The sample shows 310,000 or so clones, more than 85% of them seen only once. This chain links TRBV12-3 or TRBV12-4 with TRBJ2-5, with TRBD2 as a possible D gene (5 bases). Sequenced material: peripheral blood. The sequence was obtained from a man between 65 and 85 years old with acute or convalescent COVID-19. CDR3 sequence reads: CASSKTTGETQYF. CDR3 bases: TGTGCCAGCAGCAAGACTACCGGGGAGACCCAGTACTTC.